These 24 T cell receptor beta chains were sequenced from one sample in a study of T cells in tuberculosis. Time point meaning: new active TB diagnosis, blood taken before or within 7 days of starting treatment. This table comes from immunoSEQ multiplex PCR, and its TCRdb copy is limited to in-frame clones, with some not included. The sample holds approximately 22,000 clones; approximately 85% are singletons and the top ten take about 15%. This specimen consisted of PBMCs, obtained at tuberculosis diagnosis. The receptors here all came from an adult with tuberculosis.

The rearrangement joins TRBV4-3 to TRBJ2-7; D gene unclear. The CDR3 sequence is 14 residues long. Germline V gene data show CDR1 as LGHNA and CDR2 as YSLEER. The ends were cut back, 0 bases at V and 13 bases at J, with 19 bases in the middle. CDR3 protein: CASSQDPRSAPLYF. CDR3 bases: TGCGCCAGCAGCCAAGATCCGAGGAGCGCACCACTTTACTTC.

This sequence joins TRBV30 and TRBJ1-6; D may be TRBD1 (6 bases). The germline V gene encodes CDR1 GTSNPN and CDR2 SVGIG (reference sequence). Between the trimmed V and J ends, which lost 5 bases and 7 bases, there was a span of 12 bases. The CDR3 is 13 residues long. The CDR3 reads CAWGQSENSPLHF. CDR3 nucleotides: TGTGCCTGGGGACAGTCCGAGAATTCACCCCTCCACTTT.

The chain uses TRBV10-3 and TRBJ1-2; no clear D gene. V lost 10 bases and J lost 2, with 11 bases in between. CDR3 length equals 12 residues. Per the germline V gene, CDR1 is ENHRY and CDR2 is SYGVKD. DNA for the CDR3: TGTGCCACACAGAGCGGCAACTATGGCTACACCTTC. Translating it yields CATQSGNYGYTF.

The chain combines TRBV5-6 with TRBJ1-5; 10 bases map to TRBD1. Germline V lookup: CDR1 SGHDT, CDR2 YYEEEE. Trimming at V came to 7 bases and at J to 7 bases, leaving 11 bases not matched to a gene. The CDR3 is made up of 15 amino acids. CDR3 sequence (DNA): TGTGCCAGCTCCCGGGACAGGGGTAACAACCAGCCCCAGCATTTT. It specifies CASSRDRGNNQPQHF.

This clone was observed a handful of times. As DNA, the CDR3 is TGTGCCAGCAGCTACGGAACAGGGGACTCACCCCTCCACTTT. Its protein is CASSYGTGDSPLHF. The gene calls are TRBV11-3 and TRBJ1-6, with 7 bases fitting TRBD1. The V gene end was trimmed by 4 bases and the J gene end by 10 bases; junction bases not matched to a gene: 7. This CDR3 has 14 amino acids. CDR1 is SGHNT and CDR2 is YENEEA in the germline V gene.

CDR3 sequence (DNA): TGTGCCACCAGCAGGGGGACAGGCTCCTATGGCTACACCTTC. Amino acid sequence: CATSRGTGSYGYTF. The chain is built from TRBV15 and TRBJ1-2, with 8 bases identical to TRBD1. This CDR3 comprises 14 residues. Looked up from germline, CDR1 is LNHNV and CDR2 is YYDKDF (reference sequence). J lost 4 bases, V lost 3 bases, and 4 bases had no gene match.

The gene calls are TRBV2 and TRBJ2-5; TRBD1 is a possible D gene (5 bases). From germline, CDR1 is SNHLY and CDR2 FYNNEI. The CDR3 contains 12 residues. Trimming removed 3 bases at V and 7 bases at J, with 9 bases between. CDR3 nucleotide sequence: TGTGCCAGCAGTGAGGACATGGGGACCCAGTACTTC. It is translated as CASSEDMGTQYF.

The V call is TRBV9, the J call TRBJ2-3; no firm D call. Trimming removed 4 bases at V and 6 bases at J, with 6 bases between. The CDR3 runs to 11 residues. Germline V gives CDR1 SGDLS, CDR2 YYNGEE. The CDR3 here is CASSPMDTQYF. CDR3 coding DNA: TGTGCCAGCAGCCCCATGGATACGCAGTATTTT.

The chain links TRBV5-4 to TRBJ1-1, with D tentatively TRBD1 (6 bases). V was trimmed by 9 bases and J by 5 bases, leaving 17 bases between them. This CDR3 has 13 amino acids. Germline loops: CDR1 SGHNT, CDR2 YYREEE (reference sequence). The CDR3 bases are TGTGCCACCCAGCAGGGGTTTCAGACTGAAGCTTTCTTT. It encodes CATQQGFQTEAFF.

The V gene is TRBV7-2, the J gene TRBJ1-5, with a possible D match to TRBD1 (6 bases). The V end was cut by 1 base, the J end by 6 bases, with 7 bases between. The germline V gene encodes CDR1 SGHTA and CDR2 FQGNSA. The CDR3 is 13 amino acids. The CDR3 here is CASSLGRGQPQHF. CDR3 nucleotides: TGTGCCAGCAGCTTAGGCAGGGGTCAGCCCCAGCATTTT.

The V call is TRBV28, the J call TRBJ1-3; 10 nucleotides align to TRBD1. Per the germline V gene, CDR1 is MDHEN and CDR2 is SYDVKM. The CDR3 spans 14 residues. The V segment lost 5 bases and the J segment 4 bases; nucleotides outside the gene matches: 2. The DNA for the CDR3 is TGTGCCAGCAGTCTGGGACAGGGGGGAAACACCATATATTTT. Its protein is CASSLGQGGNTIYF.

This chain joins TRBV21-1 and TRBJ2-5; TRBD2 is the table's D call and was not checked against the DNA. TRBV21-1 is a pseudogene. The CDR3 contains 12 residues. CDR3 coding DNA: TGTGCCAGCAGTTTCGGGGAGACGACCCAGTACTTC. This codes for CASSFGETTQYF.

The V and J genes are TRBV12-5 and TRBJ1-4; D may be TRBD1 (5 bases). Germline CDR1 reads LGHNT; CDR2 reads FRNRAP. The CDR3 length is 14 residues. Trimming took 6 bases from V and 8 from J, leaving 16 bases between them. The CDR3 region has the DNA TGTGCTAGTGGGAACGGACACAACAGCGAAAAACTGTTTTTT. Translating gives CASGNGHNSEKLFF.

The rearrangement links TRBV28 to TRBJ1-3; possibly TRBD1 for D (6 bases). Deletions cut 5 bases from V and 4 bases from J, with 12 bases between. The CDR3 length is 14 residues. Looked up from germline, CDR1 is MDHEN and CDR2 is SYDVKM. The CDR3 nucleotides read TGTGCCAGCAGTCTGGACAGTGCAGGAAACACCATATATTTT. Protein sequence: CASSLDSAGNTIYF.

The chain carries TRBV4-2 and TRBJ2-4; D is undetermined. The CDR3 has 16 amino acids. The V gene lost 1 base and the J gene lost 0 bases, with 10 bases spanning the gap. Germline assignment: CDR1 LGHNA and CDR2 YNFKEQ. The CDR3 nucleotides are TGTGCCAGCAGCCAAGCCCCTAACGCAGCCAAAAACATTCAGTACTTC. Amino acids: CASSQAPNAAKNIQYF.

The chain couples TRBV7-2 to TRBJ2-1, with 11 nucleotides matching TRBD2. Germline CDR1 reads SGHTA; CDR2 reads FQGNSA. The CDR3 consists of 16 residues. The J segment lost 4 bases and the V segment lost 1 base, leaving 3 bases of the junction unmatched. CDR3 protein: CASSLEGTSGYNEQFF. As DNA, the CDR3 is TGTGCCAGCAGCTTAGAGGGGACTAGCGGTTACAATGAGCAGTTCTTC.

This clone has a single count. The chain joins TRBV19 to TRBJ2-3, with unresolved D. V lost 2 bases and J 1 base, leaving 4 bases between the germline ends. The CDR3 loop spans 13 amino acids. The germline V gene encodes CDR1 LNHDA and CDR2 SQIVND (reference sequence). The CDR3, as DNA: TGTGCCAGTAGTATACCAGGCACAGATACGCAGTATTTT. It yields the protein CASSIPGTDTQYF.

This clone has a single count. The chain joins TRBV6-5 to TRBJ1-2; D possibly corresponds to TRBD1 (5 bases). The V and J ends lost 0 bases and 5 bases respectively, with 16 bases between them. The germline gives CDR1 MNHEY, CDR2 SVGAGI. CDR3 length: 16 residues. CDR3 loop: CASSYSSRGVPYGYTF. The DNA for the CDR3 is TGTGCCAGCAGTTACTCGAGTCGGGGGGTGCCGTATGGCTACACCTTC.

The J gene is TRBJ1-3, the V gene TRBV5-6, with TRBD1 as a possible D gene (5 bases). CDR3 length: 15 residues. The V gene's germline CDR1 is SGHDT and CDR2 YYEEEE. The V and J ends lost 4 bases and 4 bases respectively, with 15 bases between them. CDR3 residues: CASSVFGGTGNTIYF. CDR3 sequence (DNA): TGTGCCAGCAGCGTCTTTGGGGGGACCGGAAACACCATATATTTT.

The rearrangement uses TRBV28 and TRBJ1-1; a weak D match, TRBD1 (6 bases). V lost 4 bases, J lost 5 bases, and 14 bases lay in between. Per germline, CDR1 MDHEN and CDR2 SYDVKM. The CDR3 consists of 14 residues. The CDR3 protein is CASSSDSLWTEAFF. The CDR3 nucleotides are TGTGCCAGCAGTTCGGACAGCTTATGGACTGAAGCTTTCTTT. Full variable domain (outside the CDR3, taken from reference TRBV28 and TRBJ1-1): DVKVTQSSRYLVKRTGEKVFLECVQDMDHENMFWYRQDPGLGLRLIYFSYDVKMKEKGDIPEGYSVSREKKERFSLILESASTNQTSMYLCASSSDSLWTEAFFGQGTRLTVV.

The chain is built from TRBV18 and TRBJ1-4; the match to TRBD1 covers 9 bases. CDR3 length equals 14 residues. The germline V gene has CDR1 KGHSH and CDR2 LQKENI. Trimming took 6 bases from V and 7 from J; bases not matched to a gene: 6. The DNA for the CDR3 is TGTGCCAGCTCCCCCGGACAGGGGAGTGAAAAACTGTTTTTT. Amino acid sequence: CASSPGQGSEKLFF. Complete variable domain (other parts from reference TRBV18 and TRBJ1-4): NAGVMQNPRHLVRRRGQEARLRCSPMKGHSHVYWYRQLPEEGLKFMVYLQKENIIDESGMPKERFSAEFPKEGPSILRIQQVVRGDSAAYFCASSPGQGSEKLFFGSGTQLSVL.

This clone was counted a single time. CDR3 sequence reads: CASSPRALMNTEAFF. The DNA of the CDR3 is TGTGCCAGCTCACCACGGGCATTGATGAACACTGAAGCTTTCTTT. The chain recombines TRBV18 with TRBJ1-1, with D hard to call. Germline CDR1 is KGHSH and CDR2 is LQKENI. The V end lost 1 base, the J end lost 0 bases, and 9 bases lay between the germline ends. The length of the CDR3 is 15 residues.

As DNA, the CDR3 is TGCGCCAGCAGCTTGGAAGGGAGCGGGCCTTTCTACAATGAGCAGTTCTTC. Its translation is CASSLEGSGPFYNEQFF. The V call is TRBV5-1, the J call TRBJ2-1, with D possibly TRBD2 on 6 matching bases. This CDR3 comprises 17 residues. Trimming removed 0 bases from V and 3 bases from J, with 16 bases in between. The germline gives CDR1 SGHRS, CDR2 YFSETQ. Drawing the rest from reference TRBV5-1 and TRBJ2-1, the complete variable domain is KAGVTQTPRYLIKTRGQQVTLSCSPISGHRSVSWYQQTPGQGLQFLFEYFSETQRNKGNFPGRFSGRQFSNSRSEMNVSTLELGDSALYLCASSLEGSGPFYNEQFFGPGTRLTVL.

The V gene is TRBV21-1, the J gene TRBJ2-1; the DNA was not compared with TRBD2, the D call given in the table. TRBV21-1 is assigned pseudogene status. This CDR3 is 17 amino acids long. The CDR3 is CASSKETSGGVYNEQFF. DNA of the CDR3: TGTGCCAGCAGCAAAGAGACTTCGGGTGGAGTCTACAATGAGCAGTTCTTC.